This TCR beta chain appears in the sequencing data of a study of blood T cell repertoires in COVID-19. There are 14 residues in the CDR3. CDR1 and CDR2 from the germline V gene are LNHNV and YYDKDF (reference sequence). With V trimmed by 2 bases and J by 5 bases, 4 bases remained unmatched. Assay: immunoSEQ multiplex PCR; the TCRdb copy retains only in-frame clones and omits some. Seen here are about 50,000 clones, about four fifths observed once, and the top ten hold over 20%. The V and J genes are TRBV15 and TRBJ2-5; 8 nucleotides line up with TRBD1. This TCR was recovered from a woman aged 80 or over with COVID-19, enrolled during active disease. The sample taken for sequencing was peripheral blood. CDR3 sequence reads: CATSRPGGRETQYF. The CDR3 DNA is TGTGCCACCAGCAGACCAGGGGGCCGTGAGACCCAGTACTTC.